This is a list of T cell receptor beta chains from one sample in a study of blood T cell repertoires in COVID-19. Method: immunoSEQ multiplex PCR; TCRdb's copy keeps in-frame clones and lacks some. The table has about 190,000 clones, over 70% seen once. Sequencing was done on a sample of peripheral blood. The receptors shown here come from a man aged 55 to 70 with acute or convalescent COVID-19. Both conserved end residues are trimmed from each CDR3. D genes are given only for firm matches.

V gene: TRBV25-1; D gene: .; J gene: TRBJ2-7; CDR3 protein: ASSDVQGYEQY
V gene: TRBV27; D gene: .; J gene: TRBJ2-7; CDR3 protein: ASSLYPSSYEQY
V gene: TRBV18; D gene: TRBD2; J gene: TRBJ2-5; CDR3 protein: ASSPRSGGQETQY
V gene: TRBV4-3; D gene: TRBD1; J gene: TRBJ1-2; CDR3 protein: ASSPASAGGVGYT
V gene: TRBV18; D gene: .; J gene: TRBJ2-1; CDR3 protein: ASSPGLQANNEQF
V gene: TRBV9; D gene: .; J gene: TRBJ2-3; CDR3 protein: ASSVQGGTQY
V gene: TRBV5-1; D gene: TRBD2; J gene: TRBJ2-2; CDR3 protein: ASSLTSGGMNTGELF
V gene: TRBV14; D gene: TRBD1; J gene: TRBJ1-2; CDR3 protein: ASSHIYRGPDYGYT
V gene: TRBV3-1/TRBV3-2; D gene: .; J gene: TRBJ1-3; CDR3 protein: ASSQTGFSSGNTIY
V gene: TRBV9; D gene: TRBD2; J gene: TRBJ2-4; CDR3 protein: ASSVGEREWENIQY
V gene: TRBV10-3; D gene: .; J gene: TRBJ1-6; CDR3 protein: AISIREDNSPLH
V gene: TRBV11-2; D gene: TRBD2; J gene: TRBJ2-1; CDR3 protein: ASSSRLAGESSYNEQF
V gene: TRBV6-5; D gene: .; J gene: TRBJ2-7; CDR3 protein: ASSYSHESSYEQY
V gene: TRBV3-1/TRBV3-2; D gene: .; J gene: TRBJ1-1; CDR3 protein: ASSQDTGTGGKAF
V gene: TRBV6-6; D gene: .; J gene: TRBJ1-2; CDR3 protein: ASRPTDGGYGYT
V gene: TRBV5-1; D gene: TRBD1; J gene: TRBJ2-7; CDR3 protein: ASSFQGQGYEQY
V gene: TRBV29-1; D gene: .; J gene: TRBJ1-5; CDR3 protein: SVVLAGQPQH
V gene: TRBV18; D gene: .; J gene: TRBJ2-2; CDR3 protein: ASSPLRATNTGELF
V gene: TRBV24-1; D gene: .; J gene: TRBJ1-2; CDR3 protein: ATSASTGPYGYT
V gene: TRBV4-3; D gene: TRBD1; J gene: TRBJ1-2; CDR3 protein: ASSQGDRGFGYT
V gene: TRBV7-9; D gene: .; J gene: TRBJ1-5; CDR3 protein: ASSLASDQPQH
V gene: TRBV18; D gene: .; J gene: TRBJ1-5; CDR3 protein: ASSPSAVSNQPQH
V gene: TRBV4-2; D gene: TRBD2; J gene: TRBJ2-3; CDR3 protein: ASSQDRTSGYTDTQY
V gene: TRBV5-4; D gene: TRBD2; J gene: TRBJ2-1; CDR3 protein: ASSSGRGAYNEQF
V gene: TRBV12-5; D gene: .; J gene: TRBJ1-5; CDR3 protein: ASGSGYQPQH
V gene: TRBV6-1; D gene: .; J gene: TRBJ2-3; CDR3 protein: ASSAKSLGGTDTQY
V gene: TRBV30; D gene: .; J gene: TRBJ1-1; CDR3 protein: AWSPPVRGNTEAF
V gene: TRBV7-9; D gene: .; J gene: TRBJ1-6; CDR3 protein: ASGTGFTSPLH
V gene: TRBV27; D gene: .; J gene: TRBJ1-5; CDR3 protein: ASSLQGNQPQH
V gene: TRBV6-1; D gene: .; J gene: TRBJ2-7; CDR3 protein: ASSERDTGFYEQY
V gene: TRBV3-1/TRBV3-2; D gene: .; J gene: TRBJ1-1; CDR3 protein: ASSQAGSGRETEAF
V gene: TRBV7-6; D gene: TRBD2; J gene: TRBJ2-1; CDR3 protein: ASSSGLAGGFSYNEQF
V gene: TRBV29-1; D gene: TRBD2; J gene: TRBJ2-7; CDR3 protein: SVEGTSGEPTSYEQY
V gene: TRBV4-1; D gene: TRBD1; J gene: TRBJ1-3; CDR3 protein: ASSLTDRVDTIY
V gene: TRBV5-1; D gene: TRBD2; J gene: TRBJ2-6; CDR3 protein: ASSPGTRPSGANVLT
V gene: TRBV20-1; D gene: .; J gene: TRBJ2-3; CDR3 protein: SASNMTQY
V gene: TRBV25-1; D gene: TRBD1; J gene: TRBJ2-7; CDR3 protein: ASRTGGSYEQY
V gene: TRBV4-1; D gene: .; J gene: TRBJ1-5; CDR3 protein: ASSQEQDGQPQH
V gene: TRBV5-6; D gene: .; J gene: TRBJ1-1; CDR3 protein: ASRSRGEFTEAF
V gene: TRBV12-3/TRBV12-4; D gene: .; J gene: TRBJ2-1; CDR3 protein: ASSLANPTEQF
V gene: TRBV28; D gene: .; J gene: TRBJ2-7; CDR3 protein: ASSSYPTSLLFYEQY
V gene: TRBV2; D gene: TRBD1; J gene: TRBJ2-3; CDR3 protein: ASSVESDRVTDTQY
V gene: TRBV5-1; D gene: .; J gene: TRBJ1-1; CDR3 protein: ASSLVRGATAF
V gene: TRBV4-3; D gene: TRBD1; J gene: TRBJ1-6; CDR3 protein: ASSLDRVNSPLH
V gene: TRBV6-5; D gene: .; J gene: TRBJ2-5; CDR3 protein: ASSSVGETQY
V gene: TRBV6-2/TRBV6-3; D gene: TRBD2; J gene: TRBJ2-3; CDR3 protein: ASSYTGKAGGDTQY
V gene: TRBV10-1; D gene: TRBD1; J gene: TRBJ1-2; CDR3 protein: ASRAGGGYT
V gene: TRBV4-3; D gene: TRBD1; J gene: TRBJ1-3; CDR3 protein: ASSLNRGSGNTIY
V gene: TRBV4-2; D gene: TRBD1; J gene: TRBJ1-6; CDR3 protein: ASSQDRDRGNSPLH
V gene: TRBV11-1; D gene: .; J gene: TRBJ2-1; CDR3 protein: ASSPQTRSSYNEQF